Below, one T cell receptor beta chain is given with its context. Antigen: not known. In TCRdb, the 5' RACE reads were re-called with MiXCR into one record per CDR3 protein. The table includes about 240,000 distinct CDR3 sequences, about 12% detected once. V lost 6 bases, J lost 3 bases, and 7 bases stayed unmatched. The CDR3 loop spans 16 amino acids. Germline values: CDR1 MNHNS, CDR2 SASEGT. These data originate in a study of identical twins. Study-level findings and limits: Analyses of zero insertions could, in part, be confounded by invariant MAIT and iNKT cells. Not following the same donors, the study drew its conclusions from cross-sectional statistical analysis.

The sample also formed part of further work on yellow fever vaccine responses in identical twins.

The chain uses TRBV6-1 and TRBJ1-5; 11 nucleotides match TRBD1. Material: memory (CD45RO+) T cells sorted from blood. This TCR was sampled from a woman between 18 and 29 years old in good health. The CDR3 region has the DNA TGTGCCAGCAGCGGACAGGGGGCGGGAAACAATCAGCCCCAGCATTTT. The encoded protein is CASSGQGAGNNQPQHF.